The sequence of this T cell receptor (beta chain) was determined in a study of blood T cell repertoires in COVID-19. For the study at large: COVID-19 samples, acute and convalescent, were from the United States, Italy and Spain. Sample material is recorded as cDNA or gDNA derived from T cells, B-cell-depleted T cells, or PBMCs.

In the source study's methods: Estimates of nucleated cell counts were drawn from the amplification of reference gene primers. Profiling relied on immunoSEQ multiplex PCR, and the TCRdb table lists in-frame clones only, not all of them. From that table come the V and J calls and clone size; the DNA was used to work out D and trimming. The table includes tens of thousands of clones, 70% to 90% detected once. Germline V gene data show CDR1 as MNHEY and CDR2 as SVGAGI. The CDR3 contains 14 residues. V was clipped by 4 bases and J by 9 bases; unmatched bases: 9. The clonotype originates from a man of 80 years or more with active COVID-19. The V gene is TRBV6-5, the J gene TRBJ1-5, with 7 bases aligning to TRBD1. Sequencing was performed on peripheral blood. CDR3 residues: CASSSVTGVRPQHF. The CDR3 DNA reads TGTGCCAGCAGTTCCGTTACAGGGGTTCGGCCCCAGCATTTT.